Listed here are 27 T cell receptor beta chains from one sample, sequenced in a study of beta chain features in type 1 diabetes. The study reverse transcribed the entire isolated RNA, so it sequenced expressed TCRB transcripts. Profiled with immunoSEQ multiplex PCR; TCRdb holds only in-frame clones, not every one. This sample carries fewer than 650,000 clones, around 15% of them seen once, and the ten largest clones take roughly 0.098%. The sequenced sample consisted of naive CD4+ T cells from blood. The receptors shown here come from a man between 18 and 29 years old in good health.

This clone was found a few times. This sequence joins TRBV10-3 and TRBJ2-2; a weak D match, TRBD2 (6 bases). This CDR3 comprises 14 residues. Per germline, CDR1 ENHRY and CDR2 SYGVKD. V lost 4 bases, J lost 1 base, and 7 bases lay in between. The CDR3 nucleotides are TGTGCCATCAGTGCGCGGGGGAACACCGGGGAGCTGTTTTTT. Translation: CAISARGNTGELFF.

The chain employs TRBV5-1 and TRBJ2-7; 10 nucleotides agree with TRBD2. The CDR3 covers 14 residues. J was trimmed by 4 bases and V by 3 bases; bases with no gene match: 4. CDR1 is SGHRS and CDR2 is YFSETQ in the germline V gene. This CDR3 reads CASSSGLAVYEQYF. The CDR3 DNA follows: TGCGCCAGCAGCTCTGGACTAGCGGTATACGAGCAGTACTTC.

The J gene is TRBJ1-1, the V gene TRBV7-3; 9 bases are a match to TRBD1. The CDR3 sequence is 14 residues long. V gave up 0 bases and J gave up 7 bases; unmatched junction bases: 3. CDR1 and CDR2 from the germline V gene are SGHTA and FQGTGA. The CDR3 DNA is TGTGCCAGCAGCTTAACACCGGGACAGGGTGAAGCTTTCTTT. It yields the protein CASSLTPGQGEAFF.

The V call is TRBV10-3, the J call TRBJ1-2; a weak D match, TRBD1 (6 bases). CDR1 is ENHRY and CDR2 is SYGVKD in the germline V gene. The CDR3 length is 14 residues. V was cut by 6 bases and J by 4 bases, with 15 bases left in between. The CDR3 nucleotides are TGTGCCATCAGGGGTGACAGGTCCTCCTATGGCTACACCTTC. Protein: CAIRGDRSSYGYTF.

This clone was seen only a few times. The V and J genes are TRBV7-2 and TRBJ2-6; a weak D match, TRBD1 (6 bases). Per germline, CDR1 SGHTA and CDR2 FQGNSA. There are 15 residues in the CDR3. With 3 bases removed from V and 3 bases from J, the gap between germline ends came to 9 bases. CDR3 sequence reads: CASSFTGFGANVLTF. CDR3 sequence (DNA): TGTGCCAGCAGCTTTACAGGGTTTGGGGCCAACGTCCTGACTTTC.

The rearrangement uses TRBV7-9 and TRBJ1-1; 8 nucleotides agree with TRBD1. V was clipped by 2 bases and J by 3 bases; unmatched bases: 5. CDR1 is SEHNR and CDR2 is FQNEAQ in the germline V gene (reference sequence). This CDR3 spans 15 amino acids. The CDR3 DNA reads as TGTGCCAGCAGCTTATCCCAGGGGGCGGACACTGAAGCTTTCTTT. This gives the protein CASSLSQGADTEAFF.

The chain links TRBV11-2 to TRBJ2-1, with D unresolved. The V and J ends lost 0 bases and 8 bases respectively, with 14 bases between them. Germline V CDR1 and CDR2: SGHAT, FQNNGV. The CDR3 covers 15 residues. The CDR3 DNA reads TGTGCCAGCAGCTTAGATCCAACCAGCCCCCATGAGCAGTTCTTC. This encodes CASSLDPTSPHEQFF.

The chain links TRBV4-1 to TRBJ1-2; D remains ambiguous. The CDR3 sequence is 15 residues long. The germline V gene has CDR1 MGHRA and CDR2 YSYEKL. V shed 1 base and J shed 2 bases, with 11 bases lying between them. The DNA for the CDR3 is TGCGCCAGCAGCCAAGTAGGAGTAATGAACTATGGCTACACCTTC. Translated: CASSQVGVMNYGYTF.

The chain employs TRBV7-2 and TRBJ1-5; D gene uncertain. The CDR3 runs 13 residues. The V gene's germline CDR1 is SGHTA and CDR2 FQGNSA. Trimming removed 3 bases at V and 3 bases at J, with 6 bases between. The CDR3 nucleotides are TGTGCCAGCAGCTTGAACCCCAATCAGCCCCAGCATTTT. Protein sequence: CASSLNPNQPQHF. Full variable domain (outside the CDR3, taken from reference TRBV7-2 and TRBJ1-5): GAGVSQSPSNKVTEKGKDVELRCDPISGHTALYWYRQSLGQGLEFLIYFQGNSAPDKSGLPSDRFSAERTGGSVSTLTIQRTQQEDSAVYLCASSLNPNQPQHFGDGTRLSIL.

There are a few counts of this clone. CDR3 bases: TGTGCCACTTCAACCTCCGCATACCGCACGGAGACCCAGTACTTC. It translates to CATSTSAYRTETQYF. The gene calls are TRBV7-2 and TRBJ2-5; no definite D call. V was clipped by 10 bases and J by 5 bases, with 23 bases between them. CDR1 SGHTA and CDR2 FQGNSA come from the germline V gene. The CDR3 has 15 residues. Variable domain in full (rest from reference TRBV7-2 and TRBJ2-5): GAGVSQSPSNKVTEKGKDVELRCDPISGHTALYWYRQSLGQGLEFLIYFQGNSAPDKSGLPSDRFSAERTGGSVSTLTIQRTQQEDSAVYLCATSTSAYRTETQYFGPGTRLLVL.

This chain uses TRBV11-2 with TRBJ2-2; 12 nucleotides line up with TRBD1. V lost 5 bases and J lost 2; bases outside the gene matches: 9. This CDR3 has 18 amino acids. Germline CDR1 SGHAT, CDR2 FQNNGV. The CDR3 sequence: CASSPWDRGRSNTGELFF. The CDR3, as DNA: TGTGCCAGCAGCCCCTGGGACAGGGGGCGTTCCAACACCGGGGAGCTGTTTTTT.

The chain uses TRBV7-2 and TRBJ2-6; D uncertain. The germline V and J ends were trimmed by 6 bases and 0 bases, with 3 bases remaining between them. Germline CDR1 reads SGHTA; CDR2 reads FQGNSA. The CDR3 contains 13 residues. CDR3 coding DNA: TGTGCCAGCAGTTACTCTGGGGCCAACGTCCTGACTTTC. Its protein product is CASSYSGANVLTF.

There are a few counts of this clone. This chain uses TRBV6-6 with TRBJ1-2; 8 positions match TRBD1. The germline CDR1 and CDR2 sequences are MNHNY and SVGAGI (reference sequence). This CDR3 is 16 amino acids long. With V trimmed by 1 base and J by 4 bases, 8 bases remained unmatched. The CDR3 spells CASSYFPGGSGYGYTF. Written as DNA, the CDR3 is TGTGCCAGCAGTTACTTTCCAGGGGGCAGCGGCTATGGCTACACCTTC.

In its sample, this clone was seen a few times. The chain recombines TRBV9 with TRBJ2-1; D not certain. Trimming left V 0 bases short and J 2 bases short, with 12 bases between. The length of the CDR3 is 16 residues. In germline, CDR1 is SGDLS, CDR2 YYNGEE. The chain's CDR3 is CASSVAAGLAYNEQFF. The CDR3 DNA reads as TGTGCCAGCAGCGTAGCAGCCGGGCTGGCCTACAATGAGCAGTTCTTC.

This clone was picked up a small number of times. V is TRBV28 and J is TRBJ1-2; tentative D call: TRBD1 (5 bases). The V and J ends lost 2 bases and 8 bases respectively, with 12 bases between them. The CDR3 consists of 13 residues. The germline CDR1 and CDR2 sequences are MDHEN and SYDVKM. CDR3 loop: CASSLPGVDGYTF. Written as DNA, the CDR3 is TGTGCCAGCAGTTTACCGGGGGTTGACGGCTACACCTTC.

The chain combines TRBV15 with TRBJ2-5, with 9 positions matching TRBD1. CDR1 and CDR2 from the germline V gene are LNHNV and YYDKDF (reference sequence). Trimming cost V 5 bases and J 1 base; bases outside gene matches: 8. The CDR3 spans 16 residues. DNA of the CDR3: TGTGCCACCAGCTACACGAGGACAGGGGCCCAAGAGACCCAGTACTTC. Its translation is CATSYTRTGAQETQYF.

This clone was counted between two and nine times. The rearrangement uses TRBV29-1 and TRBJ2-7; the match to TRBD1 covers 7 bases. After removal of 8 bases from V and 6 bases from J, the junction contained 13 bases not matched to a gene. This CDR3 is 13 amino acids long. Germline V gene data show CDR1 as SQVTM and CDR2 as ANQGSEA. The CDR3 bases are TGCAGCATACAAGGTACAGGGGTTCCCGAGCAGTACTTC. Its translation: CSIQGTGVPEQYF.

The V call is TRBV7-8, the J call TRBJ2-5; TRBD2 matches at 10 bases. Germline V gene lookup returns CDR1 SGHVS and CDR2 FQNEAQ. With 5 bases clipped from V and 5 bases from J, the junction kept 20 bases outside the gene matches. The CDR3 has 19 residues. CDR3 coding DNA: TGTGCCAGCAGCGTTCGACAGGGCGCTAGCGGGAGTAGGTTTGAGACCCAGTACTTC. Its translation: CASSVRQGASGSRFETQYF.

This chain connects TRBV7-8 to TRBJ2-3, with D uncertain. The V end was cut by 1 base, the J end by 12 bases, with 11 bases between. The germline V gene encodes CDR1 SGHVS and CDR2 FQNEAQ. The CDR3 length is 12 residues. CDR3 loop: CASSLDGPRQYF. The CDR3 coding sequence is TGTGCCAGCAGCTTAGATGGACCCAGACAGTATTTT.

This clone was counted a single time. The chain combines TRBV28 with TRBJ1-2; no clear D gene. The CDR3 has 14 residues. CDR1 is MDHEN and CDR2 is SYDVKM in the germline V gene. Trimming took 1 base from V and 4 from J, leaving 10 bases between them. The CDR3 sequence is CASSLLVWPYGYTF. In DNA, the CDR3 is TGTGCCAGCAGTTTATTAGTTTGGCCCTATGGCTACACCTTC.

The chain carries TRBV14 and TRBJ2-3; no definite D call. Trimming removed 5 bases from V and 3 bases from J, with 18 bases in between. Germline V gives CDR1 SGHDN, CDR2 FVKESK. The CDR3 has 16 residues. For the CDR3, the DNA is TGTGCCAGCAGCTACACGTGGGCTCCCCCTACAGATACGCAGTATTTT. It yields the protein CASSYTWAPPTDTQYF. Full variable domain (remainder filled in from reference TRBV14 and TRBJ2-3): EAGVTQFPSHSVIEKGQTVTLRCDPISGHDNLYWYRRVMGKEIKFLLHFVKESKQDESGMPNNRFLAERTGGTYSTLKVQPAELEDSGVYFCASSYTWAPPTDTQYFGPGTRLTVL.

This clone appeared a few times. The chain is built from TRBV6-1 and TRBJ1-2; D not certain. Germline CDR1 and CDR2: MNHNS and SASEGT. The V and J ends lost 3 bases and 1 base respectively, with 6 bases between them. The CDR3 contains 13 residues. The CDR3 loop reads CASSERDNYGYTF. The CDR3 nucleotides are TGTGCCAGCAGTGAGAGGGATAACTATGGCTACACCTTC.

This clone was counted only a few times. The V gene is TRBV7-6, the J gene TRBJ1-3, with unresolved D. The ends were cut back, 1 base at V and 2 bases at J, with 6 bases in the middle. The CDR3 is made up of 14 amino acids. Per germline, CDR1 SGHVS and CDR2 FNYEAQ. The CDR3 DNA sequence: TGTGCCAGCAGCTTAGTTCAGACTGGAAACACCATATATTTT. It yields the protein CASSLVQTGNTIYF. The variable domain in full, completed from reference TRBV7-6 and TRBJ1-3, reads GAGVSQSPRYKVTKRGQDVALRCDPISGHVSLYWYRQALGQGPEFLTYFNYEAQQDKSGLPNDRFSAERPEGSISTLTIQRTEQRDSAMYRCASSLVQTGNTIYFGEGSWLTVV.

This clone has more than one count but fewer than ten. This rearrangement joins TRBV18 to TRBJ2-7, with TRBD1 as a possible D gene (6 bases). V was pared by 3 bases and J by 2 bases, with 17 bases between. Germline lookup yields CDR1 KGHSH and CDR2 LQKENI. The CDR3 covers 16 residues. The CDR3 coding sequence is TGTGCCAGCTCACCGAGGGCGGGCAGGGGCGCCTACGAGCAGTACTTC. Translation: CASSPRAGRGAYEQYF.

This clone was counted a few times. This sequence joins TRBV7-3 and TRBJ2-3, with 8 bases identical to TRBD2. V was pared by 5 bases and J by 1 base, with 5 bases of the junction left unmatched. CDR1 and CDR2 from the germline V gene are SGHTA and FQGTGA. The CDR3 consists of 15 residues. The CDR3 nucleotides read TGTGCCAGCAGCCCGGGACTAGGGGGCACAGATACGCAGTATTTT. As protein: CASSPGLGGTDTQYF.

There are a few counts of this clone. The chain has TRBV7-8 and TRBJ2-7, with a tentative D call TRBD1 (6 bases). CDR1 and CDR2 from the germline V gene are SGHVS and FQNEAQ. CDR3 length: 17 residues. The V gene lost 1 base and the J gene lost 1 base, with 17 bases spanning the gap. Written as DNA, the CDR3 is TGTGCCAGCAGCTTAGTGATCTTGACAGGTTCTTCCTACGAGCAGTACTTC. Translated: CASSLVILTGSSYEQYF.

This chain links TRBV5-4 with TRBJ2-2; D remains ambiguous. Deletions cut 4 bases from V and 4 bases from J, with 11 bases between. CDR3 size: 14 residues. CDR1 SGHNT and CDR2 YYREEE come from the germline V gene (reference sequence). In DNA, the CDR3 is TGTGCCAGCAGCCCTGGAGCGTTCACCGGGGAGCTGTTTTTT. The encoded protein is CASSPGAFTGELFF. The variable domain in full, completed from reference TRBV5-4 and TRBJ2-2, reads ETGVTQSPTHLIKTRGQQVTLRCSSQSGHNTVSWYQQALGQGPQFIFQYYREEENGRGNFPPRFSGLQFPNYSSELNVNALELDDSALYLCASSPGAFTGELFFGEGSRLTVL.